This is a list of T cell receptor beta chains from one sample in a study of OX40 agonist ivuxolimab in advanced cancers. This table comes from immunoSEQ multiplex PCR, and its TCRdb copy is limited to in-frame clones, with some not included. The data show more than 50,000 clones, about 85% seen once. Material: CD4+ or CD8+ T cells sorted from blood, obtained in a trial of the OX40 agonist ivuxolimab. These receptors originate from an adult with an advanced solid tumor such as melanoma, head and neck, liver or kidney cancer. Both conserved end residues are part of each CDR3. Each record gives: V gene, clone size, J gene, D gene, CDR3 DNA, CDR3 protein. D genes are given only for firm matches. For some rows the clone size is stated as once, few or many, or as a class when expanded; others skip it.

>TRBV10-3|NA|TRBJ2-1|TRBD1
TGTGCCATCAGGAGGGGGACAGGGGACTACAATGAGCAGTTCTTC
CAIRRGTGDYNEQFF
>TRBV7-6|NA|TRBJ1-1|NA
TGTGCCAGCAGCTACGACGGGGGAACTGAAGCTTTCTTT
CASSYDGGTEAFF
>TRBV28|once|TRBJ1-4|NA
TGTGCCAGCATTGGCAGGGGAGCAACTAATGAAAAACTGTTTTTT
CASIGRGATNEKLFF
>TRBV4-2|NA|TRBJ2-1|TRBD2
TGTGCCAGCAGCCACATTTCTAGCGGGAGGGCCGGGTGGGTGCAGTTCTTC
CASSHISSGRAGWVQFF
>TRBV4-1|NA|TRBJ2-5|NA
TGCGCCAGCAGCCAAGACGCCGGCGACCAAGAGACCCAGTACTTC
CASSQDAGDQETQYF
>TRBV2|once|TRBJ1-2|NA
TGTGCCAGCACCATAATATTAGGTGGCGGTGGCTACACCTTC
CASTIILGGGGYTF
>TRBV28|few|TRBJ1-4|TRBD1
TGTGCCAGCAGTCGGACAGGGGGCAACAGTGAAAAACTGTTTTTT
CASSRTGGNSEKLFF
>TRBV7-3|NA|TRBJ2-7|NA
TGTGCCAGCAGCCGGGCGGGCGGCGAGACCTACGAGCAGTACTTC
CASSRAGGETYEQYF
>TRBV6-5|NA|TRBJ1-5|NA
TGTGCCAGCAGTTATTCGGGGAACCTACCCCAGCATTTT
CASSYSGNLPQHF
>TRBV6-5|NA|TRBJ1-5|NA
TGTGCCAGCAGGCCGAACAGGGTTGATCAGCCCCAGCATTTT
CASRPNRVDQPQHF
>TRBV5-1|few|TRBJ2-1|NA
TGCGCCAGCGGCCTTTACAATGAGCAGTTCTTC
CASGLYNEQFF
>TRBV18|NA|TRBJ2-5|NA
TGTGCCAGCTCATCCAGGAACGCGGAGAAAGAGACCCAGTACTTC
CASSSRNAEKETQYF
>TRBV6-6|few|TRBJ2-1|TRBD2
TGTGCCAGCACTGGGACTATTTCCTACAATGAGCAGTTCTTC
CASTGTISYNEQFF
>TRBV6-5|NA|TRBJ1-4|NA
TGTGCCAGCAGCCTCCGGGGGCTAACTAATGAAAAACTGTTTTTT
CASSLRGLTNEKLFF
>TRBV18|NA|TRBJ2-7|NA
TGTGCCAGCTCACAACACCAGGGAAACGAGCAGTACTTC
CASSQHQGNEQYF
>TRBV19|NA|TRBJ2-6|NA
TGTGCCAGTAGTATAATTGAGGATTCTGGGGCCAACGTCCTGACTTTC
CASSIIEDSGANVLTF
>TRBV5-6|NA|TRBJ2-7|NA
TGTGCCAGCAGCCGTGGCAGATCCTACGAGCAGTACTTC
CASSRGRSYEQYF
>TRBV19|NA|TRBJ2-3|NA
TGTGCCGGTAGAGGGCCGACGCAGTATTTT
CAGRGPTQYF
>TRBV30|NA|TRBJ1-5|NA
TGTGCCTGGACCCCCGGGACACCTAGCAATCAGCCCCAGCATTTT
CAWTPGTPSNQPQHF
>TRBV5-5|NA|TRBJ1-2|NA
TGTGCCAGCAGCTGGGGTACTGGAGGGGGCTATGGCTACACCTTC
CASSWGTGGGYGYTF
>TRBV21-1|NA|TRBJ2-5|NA
TGTGCCAGCAGCAACCCGAGACAGGAAAAGAGGGGCGACCAAGAGACCCAGTACTTC
CASSNPRQEKRGDQETQYF
>TRBV19|NA|TRBJ1-2|NA
TGTGCCAGTAGTAAGACGGCTAACTATGGCTACACCTTC
CASSKTANYGYTF
>TRBV7-8|NA|TRBJ2-1|TRBD2
TGTGCCAGCACCATAGGGACTAGCGGAAGAGTTAGGCAGTTCTTC
CASTIGTSGRVRQFF
>TRBV7-2|NA|TRBJ2-3|TRBD2
TGTGCCAGCAGGTTGAGCGGGAGAGGAAGGGCAAATACGCAGTATTTT
CASRLSGRGRANTQYF
>TRBV4-3|NA|TRBJ2-1|NA
TGCGCCAGCAGCCACCGGAGGGACTACAATGAGCAGTTCTTC
CASSHRRDYNEQFF
>TRBV6-1|NA|TRBJ2-7|TRBD2
TGTGCCAGCAGTGATGTACTAGCGGATTTCTCCTACGAGCAGTACTTC
CASSDVLADFSYEQYF
>TRBV11-3|NA|TRBJ2-7|NA
TGTGCCAGCAGCCCCCGCTGGGACGAGCAGTACTTC
CASSPRWDEQYF
>TRBV5-1|NA|TRBJ1-2|NA
TGCGCCAGCAGCCCGCTCGGGGGAGGGGTCGATGACTACACCTTC
CASSPLGGGVDDYTF
>TRBV25-1|NA|TRBJ2-3|NA
TGTGCCAGCAGTGAATTTAGCCATACGCAGTATTTT
CASSEFSHTQYF
>TRBV18|NA|TRBJ2-7|TRBD1
TGTGCCAGCTCATCCAGCGGCGGGACAGGGTTCTACGAGCAGTACTTC
CASSSSGGTGFYEQYF
>TRBV19|NA|TRBJ1-1|TRBD1
TGTGCCAGTAGACAAAAGGGACAGACGAACACTGAAGCTTTCTTT
CASRQKGQTNTEAFF
>TRBV27|few|TRBJ1-1|NA
TGTGCCAGCAGTTTGGGCACTGAAGCTTTCTTT
CASSLGTEAFF
>TRBV19|NA|TRBJ2-3|TRBD2
TGTGCCCCCCGACTAGCGCCTCAAACAGATACGCAGTATTTT
CAPRLAPQTDTQYF
>TRBV6-6|NA|TRBJ1-4|TRBD1
TGTGCCAGCAGTCCGTCAGGGGGGTGGAGTGAAAAACTGTTTTTT
CASSPSGGWSEKLFF
>TRBV7-3|NA|TRBJ2-1|NA
TGTGCCAGCAGCTTACCAGGGCCCTACAATGAGCAGTTCTTC
CASSLPGPYNEQFF
>TRBV7-9|few|TRBJ1-6|TRBD1
TGTGCCAGCAGCGCCCCGACAGGGACAGGCAATTCACCCCTCCACTTT
CASSAPTGTGNSPLHF
>TRBV28|NA|TRBJ2-7|NA
TGTGCCAGCAGTCCGCGGGGGCAGGGAGGTTACGAGCAGTACTTC
CASSPRGQGGYEQYF
>TRBV30|NA|TRBJ2-6|NA
TGTGCCTGGGGACTATCTGGGGCCAACGTCCTGACTTTC
CAWGLSGANVLTF
>TRBV4-3|NA|TRBJ2-3|NA
TGCGCCAGCAGCCAAGATAGCAGTGGTCACACAAATACGCAGTATTTT
CASSQDSSGHTNTQYF
>TRBV28|NA|TRBJ2-1|NA
TGTGCCAGCAGTCCCAGGGGACATGAGCAGTTCTTC
CASSPRGHEQFF
>TRBV5-1|NA|TRBJ2-2|TRBD2
TGCGCCAGCAGCCTACCTAGCGGGAGGTCGGCCGGGGAGCTGTTTTTT
CASSLPSGRSAGELFF
>TRBV9|NA|TRBJ2-1|TRBD2
TGTGCCAGCAGCGGAGGACTAGCGGGAGGAGGGGGCTCCAACGGTGAGCAGTTCTTC
CASSGGLAGGGGSNGEQFF
>TRBV5-6|once|TRBJ2-1|NA
TGTGCCAGCAGCTTGGGTTGGATGAGCTCCTACAATGAGCAGTTCTTC
CASSLGWMSSYNEQFF
>TRBV5-1|NA|TRBJ1-4|NA
TGCGCCAGCAGGGGATTAGCAACTAATGAAAAACTGTTTTTT
CASRGLATNEKLFF
>TRBV6-5|NA|TRBJ1-1|NA
TGTGCCAGCAGCCTAGAAGGGGAAGCTTTCTTT
CASSLEGEAFF